The next 22 T cell receptor beta chains were all read from a single sample in a study of tumor-infiltrating lymphocytes in glioblastoma multiforme (dated by TCRdb to about 2017). The listed sequencing device is Illumina HiSeq 2500. Using a modified ARM-PCR protocol with multiple V-beta primers and a C-beta primer, the team built TCRB libraries from RNA through three nested multiplex PCR rounds. TCRdb took the public reads, trimmed them with fastp at Q25, ran MiXCR for clone calling and kept in-frame beta chains. Each entry merges the rows of one CDR3 protein and shows their most common DNA and genes. The sample table lists about 8,400 distinct CDR3 sequences, over 60% of them with a count of one. 40% to 60% of the sample is in the top ten clones. Material for sequencing was brain tumor tissue. The receptors were sampled from a male donor with glioblastoma.

V usage is TRBV29-1 and J usage is TRBJ2-1; 7 bases line up with TRBD2. Germline CDR1 reads SQVTM; CDR2 reads ANQGSEA. After removal of 5 bases from V and 6 bases from J, the junction contained 10 bases not matched to a gene. The CDR3 covers 14 residues. The CDR3 DNA follows: TGCAGCGTTCGGGAGGCAGGGTATTCCAATGAGCAGTTCTTC. It encodes CSVREAGYSNEQFF.

In its sample, this clonotype ranks as large. This chain joins TRBV10-3 and TRBJ2-7; 7 bases align to TRBD1. CDR1 is ENHRY, CDR2 SYGVKD, per germline. The trim removed 0 bases at V and 7 bases at J, leaving 0 bases unmatched. The CDR3 is made up of 12 amino acids. Written as DNA, the CDR3 is TGTGCCATCAGTGAGTCGGGACAGGAGCAGTACTTC. Protein sequence: CAISESGQEQYF.

The chain carries TRBV11-2 and TRBJ2-1; D uncertain. This CDR3 has 13 residues. The V end lost 7 bases, the J end lost 5 bases, and 12 bases lay between the germline ends. Germline lookup yields CDR1 SGHAT and CDR2 FQNNGV. This CDR3 is CASNYRPHNEQFF. In DNA form, the CDR3 reads TGTGCCAGCAACTATAGACCTCACAATGAGCAGTTCTTC.

This sequence joins TRBV6-2 or TRBV6-3 and TRBJ1-1, with 8 bases fitting TRBD1. The CDR3 covers 15 residues. Germline values: CDR1 MNHEY, CDR2 SVGEGT. Trimming cost V 10 bases and J 1 base; bases outside gene matches: 11. The CDR3 DNA reads TGTGCCACCACGGGACAGGATATAAAGAACACTGAAGCTTTCTTT. Its protein product is CATTGQDIKNTEAFF.

Note on this clonotype: Its ends do not fully match the called genes, so a read error is possible. V and J are TRBV6-6 and TRBJ2-1, with 10 bases aligning to TRBD1. This CDR3 has 17 residues. Germline V gene lookup returns CDR1 MNHNY and CDR2 SVGAGI (reference sequence). CDR3 sequence reads: CAGSYSPGTGAHNEQSF. CDR3 in DNA: TGTGCCGGCAGTTATTCCCCCGGGACAGGGGCCCACAATGAGCAGTCCTTC.

The rearrangement links TRBV11-2 to TRBJ1-2; D possibly corresponds to TRBD1 (6 bases). Germline lookup yields CDR1 SGHAT and CDR2 FQNNGV. This CDR3 has 15 residues. The V end lost 5 bases, the J end lost 4 bases, and 17 bases lay between the germline ends. Written as DNA, the CDR3 is TGTGCCAGCAGCCAGCCAACAGGGATTTGCTATGGCTACACCTTC. This translates into CASSQPTGICYGYTF.

This clonotype is a singleton in its sample. The CDR3 does not close with the conserved phenylalanine or tryptophan, likely indicating a read error. Because the CDR3's place on the DNA is in doubt, the DNA is left out and the CDR3 is given as listed by TCRdb. This sequence joins TRBV6-2 or TRBV6-3 and TRBJ1-1; TRBD1 is the table's D call, not checked against the DNA. Per germline, CDR1 MNHEY and CDR2 SVGEGT. The CDR3 contains 15 residues when both ends are counted. CDR3 protein: CATAGQHIKDTEALL.

Points on this clonotype: The conserved closing phenylalanine or tryptophan is absent in this CDR3, likely reflecting a read error. The gene calls are TRBV20-1 and TRBJ1-6; D is ambiguous. CDR3 length: 15 amino acids. The germline CDR1 and CDR2 sequences are DFQATT and SNEGSKA (reference sequence). The CDR3 bases are TGCAGTGCCAGAGGGCGGGGTTCCGTGAATTCACACCTCCACCTT. It specifies CSARGRGSVNSHLHL.

This clonotype was counted once. The junction departs from the called germline gene at one end, perhaps through a read error. The chain combines TRBV11-2 with TRBJ2-2; TRBD2 is a possible D gene (7 bases). The CDR3 consists of 20 residues. Germline assignment: CDR1 SGHAT and CDR2 FQNNGV. The CDR3 DNA reads TGTGCCAGCACCCCCTCATTCGGCCAAGGGCTTGCGGTAAACACCGGGGGGCTGTTCTTT. Translating it yields CASTPSFGQGLAVNTGGLFF.

This chain uses TRBV11-2 with TRBJ1-2; D is perhaps TRBD1 (6 bases). This CDR3 spans 17 amino acids. The V end lost 6 bases, the J end lost 7 bases, and 27 bases lay between the germline ends. CDR1 is SGHAT, CDR2 FQNNGV, per germline. The CDR3 spells CASRRNPGPTGIGGYTF. Here the CDR3 DNA reads TGTGCCAGCAGGCGTAATCCCGGGCCTACAGGGATAGGTGGCTACACCTTC.

This chain uses TRBV11-2 with TRBJ2-1, with TRBD2 matching over 14 bases. Germline CDR1 SGHAT, CDR2 FQNNGV. After removal of 3 bases from V and 9 bases from J, the junction contained 4 bases not matched to a gene. This CDR3 contains 15 residues. CDR3: CASSLGLAGESEQFF. In DNA form, the CDR3 reads TGTGCCAGCAGCTTGGGACTAGCGGGAGAAAGTGAGCAGTTCTTC.

The V call is TRBV29-1, the J call TRBJ1-2; D is uncertain. Germline values: CDR1 SQVTM, CDR2 ANQGSEA. V was pared by 6 bases and J by 9 bases, with 17 bases between. There are 12 residues in the CDR3. The CDR3 sequence is CSVRPGPESYTF. The CDR3 nucleotides are TGCAGCGTGCGACCCGGCCCCGAGAGCTACACCTTC.

This clonotype has just a few counts. DNA of the CDR3: TGTGCCAGCAGCTTTGGTAGCGGGACCATTTACAATGAGCAGTTCTTC. This encodes CASSFGSGTIYNEQFF. This sequence joins TRBV5-4 and TRBJ2-1, with 8 bases identical to TRBD2. Germline-derived CDR1 and CDR2 are SGHNT and YYREEE (reference sequence). This CDR3 is 16 amino acids long. V dropped 2 bases and J dropped 4; count of bases not matched to a gene: 8.

The CDR3 coding sequence is TGTGCCAGCAGCTTAGAAGGCGGGAAAGGAGGGCAGTACTTC. Encoded protein: CASSLEGGKGGQYF. The V call is TRBV11-3, the J call TRBJ2-7; the D gene is possibly TRBD2 (6 bases). Germline CDR1 reads SGHNT; CDR2 reads YENEEA. This CDR3 contains 14 residues. V was clipped by 0 bases and J by 9 bases, with 15 bases between them.

This clonotype was found a few times. The rearrangement uses TRBV12-3 or TRBV12-4 and TRBJ1-1; 7 bases agree with TRBD1. V lost 3 bases and J lost 1; bases outside the gene matches: 2. This CDR3 region has 14 residues. The CDR3 sequence: CASSLAGGNTEAFF. Here the CDR3 DNA reads TGTGCCAGCAGTTTGGCAGGGGGGAACACTGAAGCTTTCTTT.

The J gene is TRBJ2-7, the V gene TRBV29-1, with TRBD2 matching over 7 bases. Per germline, CDR1 SQVTM and CDR2 ANQGSEA. The CDR3 spans 16 residues. With V trimmed by 3 bases and J by 3 bases, 14 bases remained unmatched. DNA for the CDR3: TGCAGCGTTGAGCTTAGCGGGTCAACCGGCCGCTACGAGCAGTACTTC. It encodes CSVELSGSTGRYEQYF.

This clonotype was observed at least ten times. This rearrangement joins TRBV11-2 to TRBJ2-1; D unresolved. Germline lookup yields CDR1 SGHAT and CDR2 FQNNGV. V was clipped by 5 bases and J by 1 base, with 12 bases between them. The CDR3 runs to 15 residues. The CDR3 protein is CASSLKGYSYNEQFF. CDR3 nucleotide sequence: TGTGCCAGCAGCCTTAAGGGTTATTCCTACAATGAGCAGTTCTTC.

With respect to this clonotype: The germline gene is not matched at one end of the junction; a read error may be the cause. This rearrangement joins TRBV5-4 to TRBJ2-3, with 10 bases identical to TRBD2. Germline V lookup: CDR1 SGHNT, CDR2 YYREEE (reference sequence). CDR3 length equals 17 residues. In DNA, the CDR3 is TGTCCCAGCAGCTCCCGGGTAGCGGGAGGACTCAAAGATACGCAGTATTTT. Its protein product is CPSSSRVAGGLKDTQYF.

With regard to this clonotype: A much larger clonotype is one base distant, so this may be a read error. This rearrangement joins TRBV29-1 to TRBJ2-3; 8 bases match TRBD2. The CDR3 runs 15 residues. Germline CDR1 SQVTM, CDR2 ANQGSEA. CDR3 coding DNA: TGCAGCGTTTCCCAGCGGGAGAGGAGCACAGGTACGCAGTATTTT. This encodes CSVSQRERSTGTQYF.

J is TRBJ2-3 and V is TRBV11-2, with a possible D match to TRBD2 (5 bases). Trimming cost V 2 bases and J 8 bases, with 14 bases left between them. This CDR3 has 14 amino acids. CDR1 and CDR2 (germline): SGHAT, FQNNGV. This CDR3 reads CASSLQGMAGTQYF. CDR3 sequence (DNA): TGTGCCAGCAGCTTACAAGGGATGGCGGGTACGCAGTATTTT.

This clonotype is medium-sized by share. This chain links TRBV14 with TRBJ1-2; tentatively, D is TRBD1 (5 bases). The CDR3 totals 11 residues. The germline CDR1 and CDR2 sequences are SGHDN and FVKESK. The germline V and J ends were trimmed by 5 bases and 4 bases, with 5 bases remaining between them. The CDR3 DNA is TGTGCCAGCAGCGGGGGCTATGGCTACACCTTC. Translating it yields CASSGGYGYTF. Complete variable domain (other parts from reference TRBV14 and TRBJ1-2): EAGVTQFPSHSVIEKGQTVTLRCDPISGHDNLYWYRRVMGKEIKFLLHFVKESKQDESGMPNNRFLAERTGGTYSTLKVQPAELEDSGVYFCASSGGYGYTFGSGTRLTVV.

A few counts support this clonotype. Mismatch with germline at one junction end may stem from a read error. The rearrangement links TRBV11-2 to TRBJ1-3, with D unresolved. Germline V gene sequence: CDR1 SGHAT, CDR2 FQNNGV. The CDR3 has 14 amino acids. CDR3 region: CASSLSRELNTLYF. The DNA for the CDR3 is TGTGCCAGCAGCCTGTCCAGAGAGCTGAACACCTTATATTTT.